The subject of this entry is one T cell receptor (beta chain). Profiling relied on immunoSEQ multiplex PCR, and the TCRdb table lists in-frame clones only, not all of them. The sample holds roughly 67,000 clones, about 83% seen once. The data stem from a study of blood T cell repertoires in COVID-19. This CDR3 region has 13 residues. CDR1 LNHNV and CDR2 YYDKDF come from the germline V gene (reference sequence). Trimming cost V 2 bases and J 5 bases, with 9 bases left between them. V gene TRBV15 combines with J gene TRBJ1-1; D might be TRBD1 (6 bases). The TCR comes from a woman aged 55-69 years with acute or convalescent COVID-19. The sequenced sample was peripheral blood. The chain's CDR3 is CATSRPTGTEAFF. The CDR3 DNA reads as TGTGCCACCAGCAGACCAACAGGGACTGAAGCTTTCTTT.